This section outlines one TCR beta chain sequence together with its context. As processed by the authors: It was from reference gene primer amplification that nucleated cell counts were estimated. Libraries were prepared by immunoSEQ multiplex PCR; TCRdb keeps only in-frame clonotypes and omits some of them. The V and J calls and the clone size are those of that table, but D and trimming were determined from the DNA. Among more than 400,000 clones listed, 75% to 90% were seen once. The CDR3 runs 17 residues. Germline CDR1 GTSNPN, CDR2 SVGIG (reference sequence). V was cut by 2 bases and J by 5 bases, with 24 bases left in between. The data originate from a study of blood T cell repertoires in COVID-19. Study in general: COVID-19 samples, acute and convalescent, were from the United States, Italy and Spain. The cDNA or gDNA used as material had been derived from T cells, B-cell-depleted T cells, or PBMCs.

Sequencing input: peripheral blood. V and J are TRBV30 and TRBJ2-5, with D possibly TRBD2 on 7 matching bases. The TCR comes from a human donor in a cohort sampled during active COVID-19. CDR3 sequence reads: CAWSPNLGGGGLETQYF. In nucleotides, the CDR3 is TGTGCCTGGAGTCCCAACTTGGGGGGAGGGGGGTTGGAGACCCAGTACTTC.